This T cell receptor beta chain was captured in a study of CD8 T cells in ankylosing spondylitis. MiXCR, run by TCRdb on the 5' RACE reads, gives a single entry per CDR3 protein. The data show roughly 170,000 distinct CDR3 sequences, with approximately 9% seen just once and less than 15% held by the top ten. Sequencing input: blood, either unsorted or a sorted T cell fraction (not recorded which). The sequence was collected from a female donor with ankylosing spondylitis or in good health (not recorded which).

The CDR3 reads CASSGTTGGYTF. The CDR3 bases are TGTGCCAGCAGCGGGACAACGGGAGGCTACACCTTC. The chain recombines TRBV25-1 with TRBJ1-2; D possibly corresponds to TRBD1 (6 bases). CDR3 length: 12 amino acids. The germline gives CDR1 MGHDK, CDR2 SYGVNS. V was pared by 6 bases and J by 8 bases, with 13 bases between.